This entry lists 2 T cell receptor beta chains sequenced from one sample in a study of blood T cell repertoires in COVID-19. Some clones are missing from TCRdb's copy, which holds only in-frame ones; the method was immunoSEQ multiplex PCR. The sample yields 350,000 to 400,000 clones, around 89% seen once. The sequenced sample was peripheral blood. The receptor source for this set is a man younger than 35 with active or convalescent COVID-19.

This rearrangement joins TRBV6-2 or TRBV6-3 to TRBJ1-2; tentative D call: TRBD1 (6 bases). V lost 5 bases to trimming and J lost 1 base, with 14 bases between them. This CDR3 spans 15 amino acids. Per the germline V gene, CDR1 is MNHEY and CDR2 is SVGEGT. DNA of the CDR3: TGTGCCAGCAGTGATGGACAGCGAGGTAACTATGGCTACACCTTC. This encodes CASSDGQRGNYGYTF.

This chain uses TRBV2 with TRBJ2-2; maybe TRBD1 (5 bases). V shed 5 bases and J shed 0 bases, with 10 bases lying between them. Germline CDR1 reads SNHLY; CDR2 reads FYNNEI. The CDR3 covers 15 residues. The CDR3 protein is CASSRQNSNTGELFF. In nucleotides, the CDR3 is TGTGCCAGCAGTCGACAGAACTCGAACACCGGGGAGCTGTTTTTT.